These 4 T cell receptor beta chains were sequenced from one sample in a study of blood T cell repertoires in COVID-19. Assay: immunoSEQ multiplex PCR; the TCRdb copy retains only in-frame clones and omits some. Of approximately 400,000 clones listed, approximately 91% are singletons. The sequencing input was PBMCs or T cells enriched from blood (not recorded which). Receptors originate from a woman between 40 and 50 years old who had been exposed to COVID-19.

The gene calls are TRBV7-9 and TRBJ2-3; 14 bases are a match to TRBD2. Trimming removed 5 bases from V and 5 bases from J; junction bases left unmatched: 9. CDR1 and CDR2 from the germline V gene are SEHNR and FQNEAQ (reference sequence). The CDR3 extends over 17 amino acids. This CDR3 is CASSPRTSGRRLDTQYF. CDR3 DNA sequence: TGTGCCAGCAGCCCGCGGACTAGCGGGAGGAGGTTAGATACGCAGTATTTT.

The CDR3 loop reads CASSRPGVPLHF. The DNA of the CDR3 is TGTGCCAGCAGTCGACCAGGGGTCCCCCTCCACTTT. The chain employs TRBV2 and TRBJ1-6, with D maybe TRBD1 (6 bases). Germline CDR1 SNHLY, CDR2 FYNNEI. This CDR3 has 12 amino acids. Trimming pared 5 bases from V and 13 bases from J, leaving 12 bases between.

This chain joins TRBV27 and TRBJ1-5; D is undetermined. V gave up 3 bases and J gave up 6 bases, with 9 bases separating them. This CDR3 has 13 amino acids. Germline lookup yields CDR1 MNHEY and CDR2 SMNVEV (reference sequence). DNA for the CDR3: TGTGCCAGCAGTTTTTTGGAGGGTCAGCCCCAGCATTTT. Translated, it gives CASSFLEGQPQHF.

The rearrangement uses TRBV14 and TRBJ1-2; perhaps TRBD1 as D (5 bases). Germline CDR1 is SGHDN and CDR2 is FVKESK. V lost 4 bases to trimming and J lost 7 bases, with 22 bases between them. The CDR3 has 16 amino acids. The CDR3 reads CASSPGLKAASRGYTF. The DNA for the CDR3 is TGTGCCAGCAGCCCGGGACTGAAGGCCGCCTCCCGTGGCTACACCTTC.